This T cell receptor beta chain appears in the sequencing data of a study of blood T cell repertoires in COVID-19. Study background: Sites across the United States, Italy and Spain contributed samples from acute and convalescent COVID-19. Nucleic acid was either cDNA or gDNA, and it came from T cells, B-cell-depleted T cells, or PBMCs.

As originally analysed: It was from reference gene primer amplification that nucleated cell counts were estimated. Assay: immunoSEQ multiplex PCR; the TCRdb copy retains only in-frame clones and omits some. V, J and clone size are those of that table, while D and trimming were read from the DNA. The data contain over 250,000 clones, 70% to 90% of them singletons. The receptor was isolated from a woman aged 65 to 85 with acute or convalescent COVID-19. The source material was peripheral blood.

DNA for the CDR3: TGTGCCAGCAGCTTAGTAGGCGGGATGAAAACAGATACGCAGTATTTT. Protein sequence: CASSLVGGMKTDTQYF. The genes are TRBV7-2 and TRBJ2-3; D is possibly TRBD2 (6 bases). Germline V gene lookup returns CDR1 SGHTA and CDR2 FQGNSA. The CDR3 length is 16 residues. V was clipped by 1 base and J by 3 bases, with 14 bases between them.